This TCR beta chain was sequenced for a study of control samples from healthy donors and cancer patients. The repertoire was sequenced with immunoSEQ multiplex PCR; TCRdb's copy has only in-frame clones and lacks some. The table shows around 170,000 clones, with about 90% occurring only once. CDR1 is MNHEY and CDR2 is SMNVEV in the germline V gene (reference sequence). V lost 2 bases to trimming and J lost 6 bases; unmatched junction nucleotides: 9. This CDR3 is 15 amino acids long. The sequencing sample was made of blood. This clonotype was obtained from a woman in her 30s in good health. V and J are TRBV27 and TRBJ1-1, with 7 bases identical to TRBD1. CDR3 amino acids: CASSLDPGGSSEAFF. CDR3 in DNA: TGTGCCAGCAGTTTAGATCCAGGGGGGAGTTCTGAAGCTTTCTTT.